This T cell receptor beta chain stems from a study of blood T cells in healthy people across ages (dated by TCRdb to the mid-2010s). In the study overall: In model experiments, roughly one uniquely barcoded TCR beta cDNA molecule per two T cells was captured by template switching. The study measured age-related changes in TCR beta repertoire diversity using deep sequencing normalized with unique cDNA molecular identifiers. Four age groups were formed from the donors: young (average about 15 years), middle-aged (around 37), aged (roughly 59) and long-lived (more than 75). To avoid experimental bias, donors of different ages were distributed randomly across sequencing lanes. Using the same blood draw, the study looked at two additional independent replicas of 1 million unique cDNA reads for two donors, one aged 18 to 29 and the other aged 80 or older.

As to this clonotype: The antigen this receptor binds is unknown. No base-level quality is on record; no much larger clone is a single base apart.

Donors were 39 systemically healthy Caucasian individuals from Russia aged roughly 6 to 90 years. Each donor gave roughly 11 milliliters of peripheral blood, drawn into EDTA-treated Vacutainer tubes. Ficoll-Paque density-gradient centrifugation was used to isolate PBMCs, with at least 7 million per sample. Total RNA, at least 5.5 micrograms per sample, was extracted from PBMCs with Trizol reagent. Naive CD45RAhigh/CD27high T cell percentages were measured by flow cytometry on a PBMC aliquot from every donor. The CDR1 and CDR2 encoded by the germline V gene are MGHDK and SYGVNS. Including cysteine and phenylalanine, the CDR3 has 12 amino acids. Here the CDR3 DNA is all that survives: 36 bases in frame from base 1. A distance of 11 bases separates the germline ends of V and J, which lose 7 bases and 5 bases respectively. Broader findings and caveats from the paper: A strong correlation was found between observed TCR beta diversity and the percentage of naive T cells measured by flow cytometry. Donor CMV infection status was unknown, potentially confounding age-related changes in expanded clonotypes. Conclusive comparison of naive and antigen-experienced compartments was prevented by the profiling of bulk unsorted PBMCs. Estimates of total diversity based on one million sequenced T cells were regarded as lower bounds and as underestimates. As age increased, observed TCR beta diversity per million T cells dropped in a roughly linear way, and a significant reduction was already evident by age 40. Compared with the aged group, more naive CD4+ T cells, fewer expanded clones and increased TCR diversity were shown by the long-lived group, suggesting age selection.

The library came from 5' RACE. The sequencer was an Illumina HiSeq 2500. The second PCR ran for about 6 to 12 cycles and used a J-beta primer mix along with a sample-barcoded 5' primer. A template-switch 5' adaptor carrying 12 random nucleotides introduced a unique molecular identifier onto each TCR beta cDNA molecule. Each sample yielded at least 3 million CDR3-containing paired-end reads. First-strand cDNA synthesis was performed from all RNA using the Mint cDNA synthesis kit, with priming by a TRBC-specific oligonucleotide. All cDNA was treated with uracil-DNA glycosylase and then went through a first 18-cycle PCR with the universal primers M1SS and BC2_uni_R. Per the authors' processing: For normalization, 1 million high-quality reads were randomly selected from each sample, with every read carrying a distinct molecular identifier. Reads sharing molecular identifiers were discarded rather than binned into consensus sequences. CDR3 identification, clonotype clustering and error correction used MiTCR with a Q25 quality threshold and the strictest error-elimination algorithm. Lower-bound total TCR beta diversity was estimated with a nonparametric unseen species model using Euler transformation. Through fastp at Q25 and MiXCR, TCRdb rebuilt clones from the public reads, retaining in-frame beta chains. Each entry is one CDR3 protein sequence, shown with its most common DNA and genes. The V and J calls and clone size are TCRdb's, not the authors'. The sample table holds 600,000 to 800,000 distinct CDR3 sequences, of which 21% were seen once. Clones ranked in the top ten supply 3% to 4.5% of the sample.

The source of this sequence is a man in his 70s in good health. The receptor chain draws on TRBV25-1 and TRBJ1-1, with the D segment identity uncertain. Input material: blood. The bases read TGTGCCAGCAAAAGTACGGGGACTGAAGCTTTCTTT. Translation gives CASKSTGTEAFF.